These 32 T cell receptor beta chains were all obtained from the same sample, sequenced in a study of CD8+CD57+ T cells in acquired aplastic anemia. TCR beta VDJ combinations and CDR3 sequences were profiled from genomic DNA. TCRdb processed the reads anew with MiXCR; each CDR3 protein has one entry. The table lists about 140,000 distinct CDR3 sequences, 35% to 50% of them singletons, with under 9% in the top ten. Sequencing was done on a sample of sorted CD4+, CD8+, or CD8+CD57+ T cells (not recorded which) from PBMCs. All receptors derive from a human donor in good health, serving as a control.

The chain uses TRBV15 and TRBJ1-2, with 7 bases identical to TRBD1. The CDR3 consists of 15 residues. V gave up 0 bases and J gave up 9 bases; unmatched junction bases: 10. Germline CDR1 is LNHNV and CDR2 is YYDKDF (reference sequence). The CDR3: CATSRDRDRAYSYTF. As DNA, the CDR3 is TGTGCCACCAGCAGAGATAGAGACAGGGCGTACAGCTACACCTTC.

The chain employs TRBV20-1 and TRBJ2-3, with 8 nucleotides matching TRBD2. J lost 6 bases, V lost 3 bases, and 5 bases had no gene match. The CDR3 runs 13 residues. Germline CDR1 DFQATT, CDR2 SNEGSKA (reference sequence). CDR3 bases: TGCAGTGCTAGCGGGAGGGCTCAGGATACGCAGTATTTT. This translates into CSASGRAQDTQYF.

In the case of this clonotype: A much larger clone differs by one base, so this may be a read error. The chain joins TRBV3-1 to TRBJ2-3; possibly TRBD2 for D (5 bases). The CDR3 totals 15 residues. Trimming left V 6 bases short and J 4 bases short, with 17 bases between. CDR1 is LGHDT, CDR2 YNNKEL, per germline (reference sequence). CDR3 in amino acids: CASRLRSERADTQYF. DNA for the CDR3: TGTGCCAGCAGGCTAAGATCTGAGAGGGCAGATACGCAGTATTTT.

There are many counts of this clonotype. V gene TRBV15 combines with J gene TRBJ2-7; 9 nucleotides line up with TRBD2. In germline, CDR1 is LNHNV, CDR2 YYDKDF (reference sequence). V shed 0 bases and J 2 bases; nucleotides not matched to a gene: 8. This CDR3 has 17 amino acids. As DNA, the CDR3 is TGTGCCACCAGCAGAGATGTTCTTAGCGGGAGTACCTACGAGCAGTACTTC. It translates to CATSRDVLSGSTYEQYF.

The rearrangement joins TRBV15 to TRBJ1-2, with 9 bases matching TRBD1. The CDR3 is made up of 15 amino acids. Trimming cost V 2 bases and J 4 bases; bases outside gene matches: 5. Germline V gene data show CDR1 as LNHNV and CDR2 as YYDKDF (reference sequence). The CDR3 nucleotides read TGTGCCACCAGCAGATCCACAGGGGGCGTCTATGGCTACACCTTC. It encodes CATSRSTGGVYGYTF.

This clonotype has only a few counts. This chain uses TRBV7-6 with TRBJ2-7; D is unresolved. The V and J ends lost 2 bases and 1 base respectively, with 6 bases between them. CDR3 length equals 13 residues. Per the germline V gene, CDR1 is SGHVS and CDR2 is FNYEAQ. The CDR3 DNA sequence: TGTGCCAGCAGCTTATATCTTTCCTACGAGCAGTACTTC. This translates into CASSLYLSYEQYF.

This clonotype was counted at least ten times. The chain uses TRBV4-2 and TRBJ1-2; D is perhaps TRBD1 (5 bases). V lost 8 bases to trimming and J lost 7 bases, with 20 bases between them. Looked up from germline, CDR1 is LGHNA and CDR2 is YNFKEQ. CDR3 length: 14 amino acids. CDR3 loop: CASGNGPPRGGYTF. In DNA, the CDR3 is TGTGCCAGCGGAAACGGGCCTCCTAGGGGTGGCTACACCTTC.

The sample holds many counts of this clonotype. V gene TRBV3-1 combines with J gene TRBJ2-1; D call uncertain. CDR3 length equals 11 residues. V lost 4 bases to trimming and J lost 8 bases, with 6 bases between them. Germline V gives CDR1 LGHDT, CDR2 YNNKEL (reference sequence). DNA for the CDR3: TGTGCCAGCAGCCGGGTGGATGAGCAGTTCTTC. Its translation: CASSRVDEQFF.

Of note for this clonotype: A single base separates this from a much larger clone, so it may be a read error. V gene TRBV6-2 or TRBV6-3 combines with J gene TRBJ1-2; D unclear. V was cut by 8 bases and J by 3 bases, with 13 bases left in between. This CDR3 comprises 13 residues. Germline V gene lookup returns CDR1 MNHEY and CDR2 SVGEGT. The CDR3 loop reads CASGSSGDYGYTF. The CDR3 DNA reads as TGTGCCAGCGGGTCGAGCGGGGACTATGGCTACACCTTC.

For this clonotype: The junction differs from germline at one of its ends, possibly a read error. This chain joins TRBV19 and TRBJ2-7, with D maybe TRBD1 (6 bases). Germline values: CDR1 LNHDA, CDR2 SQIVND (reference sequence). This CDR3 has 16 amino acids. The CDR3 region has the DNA TGTGCCAGTAGTATAGATTTCACAGGGACCCTCTACGAGCACTACTTC. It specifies CASSIDFTGTLYEHYF.

The CDR3 reads CASSSTDRAGQPQHF. The CDR3 DNA reads as TGTGCCAGCAGCTCCACGGACAGGGCGGGTCAGCCCCAGCATTTT. The V call is TRBV7-9, the J call TRBJ1-5, with 8 positions matching TRBD1. This CDR3 contains 15 residues. The germline CDR1 and CDR2 sequences are SEHNR and FQNEAQ (reference sequence). J gave up 6 bases and V 4 bases, and 8 bases lay outside the gene matches.

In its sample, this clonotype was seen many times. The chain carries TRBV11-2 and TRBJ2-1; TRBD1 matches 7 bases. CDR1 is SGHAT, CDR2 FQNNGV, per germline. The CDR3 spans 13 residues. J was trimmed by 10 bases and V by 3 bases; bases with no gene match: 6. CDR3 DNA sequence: TGTGCCAGCAGCTTGGACAGGTCAACGGAGCAGTTCTTC. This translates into CASSLDRSTEQFF.

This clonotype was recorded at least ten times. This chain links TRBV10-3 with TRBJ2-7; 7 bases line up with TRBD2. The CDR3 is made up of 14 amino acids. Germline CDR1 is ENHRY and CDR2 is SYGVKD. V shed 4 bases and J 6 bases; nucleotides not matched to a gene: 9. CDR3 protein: CAISGAGTTGEQYF. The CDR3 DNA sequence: TGTGCCATCAGTGGCGCCGGGACTACAGGCGAGCAGTACTTC.

The CDR3 is CASSHDVLAGSQETQYF. Here the CDR3 DNA reads TGTGCCAGCAGCCACGACGTCCTCGCGGGGTCTCAAGAGACCCAGTACTTC. The V and J genes are TRBV5-4 and TRBJ2-5, with D tentatively TRBD2 (6 bases). Germline V CDR1 and CDR2: SGHNT, YYREEE (reference sequence). This CDR3 is built from 17 residues. V gave up 4 bases and J gave up 2 bases, with 21 bases separating them.

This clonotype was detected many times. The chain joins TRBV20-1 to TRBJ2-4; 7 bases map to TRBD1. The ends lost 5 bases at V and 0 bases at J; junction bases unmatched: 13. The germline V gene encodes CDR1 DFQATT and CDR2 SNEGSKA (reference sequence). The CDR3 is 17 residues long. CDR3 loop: CSARDSQTLQAKNIQYF. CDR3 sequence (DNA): TGCAGTGCTCGGGACAGTCAGACCCTTCAAGCCAAAAACATTCAGTACTTC.

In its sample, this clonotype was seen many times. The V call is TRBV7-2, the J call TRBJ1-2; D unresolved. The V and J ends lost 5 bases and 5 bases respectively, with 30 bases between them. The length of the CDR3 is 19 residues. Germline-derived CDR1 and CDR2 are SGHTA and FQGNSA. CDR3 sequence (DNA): TGTGCCAGCAGCAGCTACGTAGGCCCCGGTATAGGGTTTAGGTATGGCTACACCTTC. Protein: CASSSYVGPGIGFRYGYTF.

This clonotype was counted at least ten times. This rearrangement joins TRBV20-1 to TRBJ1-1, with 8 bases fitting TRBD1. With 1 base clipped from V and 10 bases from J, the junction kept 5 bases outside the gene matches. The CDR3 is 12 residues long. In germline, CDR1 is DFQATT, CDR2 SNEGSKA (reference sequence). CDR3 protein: CSARGTGGRAFF. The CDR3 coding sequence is TGCAGTGCTAGAGGTACAGGGGGACGAGCTTTCTTT.

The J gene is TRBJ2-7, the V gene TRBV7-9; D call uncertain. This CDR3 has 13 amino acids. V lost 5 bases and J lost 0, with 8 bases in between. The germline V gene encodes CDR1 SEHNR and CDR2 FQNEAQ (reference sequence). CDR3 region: CASSEALSYEQYF. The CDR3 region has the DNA TGTGCCAGCAGCGAAGCCCTCTCCTACGAGCAGTACTTC.

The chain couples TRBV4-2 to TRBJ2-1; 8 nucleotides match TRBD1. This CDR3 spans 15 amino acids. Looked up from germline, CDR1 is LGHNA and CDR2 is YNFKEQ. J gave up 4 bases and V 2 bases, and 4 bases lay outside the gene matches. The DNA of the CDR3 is TGTGCCAGCAGCCAACTCGGGACAGGATACAATGAGCAGTTCTTC. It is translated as CASSQLGTGYNEQFF.

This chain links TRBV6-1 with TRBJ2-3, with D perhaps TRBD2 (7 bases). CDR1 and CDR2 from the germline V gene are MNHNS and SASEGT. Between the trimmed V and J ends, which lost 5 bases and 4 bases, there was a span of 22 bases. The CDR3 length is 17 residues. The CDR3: CASSPPWGGPFADTQYF. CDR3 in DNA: TGTGCCAGCAGTCCCCCATGGGGGGGCCCTTTTGCAGATACGCAGTATTTT.

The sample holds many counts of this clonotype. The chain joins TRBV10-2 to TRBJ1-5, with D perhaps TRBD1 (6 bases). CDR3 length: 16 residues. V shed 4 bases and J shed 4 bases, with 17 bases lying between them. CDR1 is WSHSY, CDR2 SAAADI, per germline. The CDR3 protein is CASSVETGGGNQPQHF. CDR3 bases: TGCGCCAGCAGTGTTGAGACAGGAGGGGGGAATCAGCCCCAGCATTTT.

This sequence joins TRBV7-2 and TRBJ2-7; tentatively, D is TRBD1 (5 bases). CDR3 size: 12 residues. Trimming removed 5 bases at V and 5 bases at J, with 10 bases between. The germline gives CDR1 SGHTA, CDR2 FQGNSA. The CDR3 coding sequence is TGTGCCAGCAGCCCCACAGGTAACGAGCAGTACTTC. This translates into CASSPTGNEQYF.

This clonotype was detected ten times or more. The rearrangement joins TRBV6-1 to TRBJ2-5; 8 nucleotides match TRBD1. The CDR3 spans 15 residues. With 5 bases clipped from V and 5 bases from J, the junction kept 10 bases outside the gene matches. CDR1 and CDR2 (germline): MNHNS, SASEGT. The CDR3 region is CASSPTRQGWETQYF. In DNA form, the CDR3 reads TGTGCCAGCAGTCCGACGAGACAGGGGTGGGAGACCCAGTACTTC.

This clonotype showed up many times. The CDR3 sequence: CASSENPADTQYF. In DNA form, the CDR3 reads TGCGCCAGCAGTGAGAACCCCGCGGATACGCAGTATTTT. The V and J genes are TRBV10-1 and TRBJ2-3; no clear D. V shed 2 bases and J shed 6 bases, with 9 bases lying between them. CDR3 length: 13 residues. Germline V gives CDR1 WNHNN, CDR2 SYGVQD (reference sequence).

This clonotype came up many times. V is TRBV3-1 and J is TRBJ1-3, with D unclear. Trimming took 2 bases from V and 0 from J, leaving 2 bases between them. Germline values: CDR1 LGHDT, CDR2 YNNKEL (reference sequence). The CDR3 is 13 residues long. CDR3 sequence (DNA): TGTGCCAGCAGCCAACGCTCTGGAAACACCATATATTTT. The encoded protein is CASSQRSGNTIYF.

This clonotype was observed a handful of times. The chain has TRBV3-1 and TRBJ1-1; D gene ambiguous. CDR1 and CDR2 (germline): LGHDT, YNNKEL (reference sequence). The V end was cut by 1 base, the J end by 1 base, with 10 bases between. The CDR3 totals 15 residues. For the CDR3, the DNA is TGTGCCAGCAGCCAAGGATTAGCCGAGAACACTGAAGCTTTCTTT. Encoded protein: CASSQGLAENTEAFF.

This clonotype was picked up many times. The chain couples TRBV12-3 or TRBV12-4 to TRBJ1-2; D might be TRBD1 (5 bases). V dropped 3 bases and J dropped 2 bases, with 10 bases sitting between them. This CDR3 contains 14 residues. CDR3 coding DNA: TGTGCCAGCAGTTTCGGGGCGGAGAACTATGGCTACACCTTC. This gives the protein CASSFGAENYGYTF.

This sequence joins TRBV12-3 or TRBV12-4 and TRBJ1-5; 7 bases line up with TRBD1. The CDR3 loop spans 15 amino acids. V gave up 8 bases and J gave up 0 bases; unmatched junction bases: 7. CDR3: CASCMTGPSNQPQHF. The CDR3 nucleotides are TGTGCCAGCTGCATGACAGGGCCTAGCAATCAGCCCCAGCATTTT.

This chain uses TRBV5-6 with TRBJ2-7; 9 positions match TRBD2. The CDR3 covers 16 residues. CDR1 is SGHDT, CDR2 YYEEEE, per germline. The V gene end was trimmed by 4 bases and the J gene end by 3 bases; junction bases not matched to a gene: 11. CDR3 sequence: CASSPLSAGGIYEQYF. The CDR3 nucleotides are TGTGCCAGCAGCCCCCTCTCAGCGGGGGGCATCTACGAGCAGTACTTC.

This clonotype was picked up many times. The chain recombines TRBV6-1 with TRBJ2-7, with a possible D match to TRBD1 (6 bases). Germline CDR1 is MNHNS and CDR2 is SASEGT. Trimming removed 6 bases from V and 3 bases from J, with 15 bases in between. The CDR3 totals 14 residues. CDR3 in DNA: TGTGCCAGCAGATCCCAGGGCAGGGGCTACGAGCAGTACTTC. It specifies CASRSQGRGYEQYF.

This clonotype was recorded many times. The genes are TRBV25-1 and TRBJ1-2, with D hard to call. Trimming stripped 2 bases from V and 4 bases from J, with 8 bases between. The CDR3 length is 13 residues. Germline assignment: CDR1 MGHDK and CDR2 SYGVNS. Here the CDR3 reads CASSEVPSYGYTF. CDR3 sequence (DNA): TGTGCCAGCAGTGAAGTCCCCAGCTATGGCTACACCTTC.

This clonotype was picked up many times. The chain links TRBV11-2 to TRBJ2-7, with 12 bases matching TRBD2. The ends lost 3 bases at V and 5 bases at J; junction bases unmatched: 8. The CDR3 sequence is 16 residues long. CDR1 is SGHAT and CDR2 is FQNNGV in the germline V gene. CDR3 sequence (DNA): TGTGCCAGCAGCTTTTCTCCTACTAGCGGGAGGCACGAGCAGTACTTC. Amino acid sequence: CASSFSPTSGRHEQYF. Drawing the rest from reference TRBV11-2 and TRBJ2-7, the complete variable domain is EAGVAQSPRYKIIEKRQSVAFWCNPISGHATLYWYQQILGQGPKLLIQFQNNGVVDDSQLPKDRFSAERLKGVDSTLKIQPAKLEDSAVYLCASSFSPTSGRHEQYFGPGTRLTVT.